This T cell receptor (beta chain) was documented in a study of response to subunit inactivated influenza vaccine. General study points: It was the authors' suggestion that each seasonal influenza vaccination recruits few new T cells.

Worth noting for this clonotype: Its antigen is not identified.

The CDR3 extends over 17 amino acids. With 5 bases clipped from V and 6 bases from J, the junction kept 17 bases outside the gene matches. Germline V lookup: CDR1 MNHEY, CDR2 SMNVEV (reference sequence). TCRdb reprocessed the RT-PCR reads with MiXCR, giving one entry per CDR3 protein. The sample lists around 580,000 distinct CDR3 sequences, 13% to 15% seen once, with around 10% in the top ten. The input for sequencing was PBMCs from blood, taken about 12 days after vaccination. This clonotype originated in a middle-aged man who received an inactivated influenza vaccine. This sequence joins TRBV27 and TRBJ2-5; TRBD1 aligns across 8 bases. The CDR3 reads CASSPTAGRGRGKTQYF. The CDR3 coding sequence is TGTGCCAGCAGTCCTACCGCGGGCAGGGGGCGCGGAAAGACCCAGTACTTC.